This T cell receptor beta chain was recovered during a study of Ad26.COV2.S vaccination and SARS-CoV-2 variants. Background on the study: Doses of Ad26.COV2.S were injected into muscle once or twice, 56 days apart.

Germline CDR1 SGHVS, CDR2 FNYEAQ. V lost 6 bases to trimming and J lost 6 bases; unmatched junction nucleotides: 6. This CDR3 is built from 13 residues. As for treatment: roughly 20 received Ad26.COV2.S at low or high dose, single or two shots; about 5 received placebo; per-sample allocation not given. The investigators took samples on day 63 after the first vaccine or placebo injection. Using immunoSEQ multiplex PCR, the repertoire was profiled, and TCRdb retains in-frame clones only, with some absent. Here the sample spans 290,000 or so clones, about 87% being singletons. The chain recombines TRBV7-6 with TRBJ1-2; 8 bases line up with TRBD1. The specimen comprised peripheral blood, sampled in a trial of Ad26.COV2.S vaccine versus placebo. The origin of this receptor is a person aged 18-60 years who received the Ad26.COV2.S COVID-19 vaccine or a placebo. CDR3 protein: CASSPDRGNGYTF. For the CDR3, the DNA is TGTGCCAGCAGTCCTGACAGGGGAAATGGCTACACCTTC. The full variable domain, its missing parts supplied by reference TRBV7-6 and TRBJ1-2, is GAGVSQSPRYKVTKRGQDVALRCDPISGHVSLYWYRQALGQGPEFLTYFNYEAQQDKSGLPNDRFSAERPEGSISTLTIQRTEQRDSAMYRCASSPDRGNGYTFGSGTRLTVV.